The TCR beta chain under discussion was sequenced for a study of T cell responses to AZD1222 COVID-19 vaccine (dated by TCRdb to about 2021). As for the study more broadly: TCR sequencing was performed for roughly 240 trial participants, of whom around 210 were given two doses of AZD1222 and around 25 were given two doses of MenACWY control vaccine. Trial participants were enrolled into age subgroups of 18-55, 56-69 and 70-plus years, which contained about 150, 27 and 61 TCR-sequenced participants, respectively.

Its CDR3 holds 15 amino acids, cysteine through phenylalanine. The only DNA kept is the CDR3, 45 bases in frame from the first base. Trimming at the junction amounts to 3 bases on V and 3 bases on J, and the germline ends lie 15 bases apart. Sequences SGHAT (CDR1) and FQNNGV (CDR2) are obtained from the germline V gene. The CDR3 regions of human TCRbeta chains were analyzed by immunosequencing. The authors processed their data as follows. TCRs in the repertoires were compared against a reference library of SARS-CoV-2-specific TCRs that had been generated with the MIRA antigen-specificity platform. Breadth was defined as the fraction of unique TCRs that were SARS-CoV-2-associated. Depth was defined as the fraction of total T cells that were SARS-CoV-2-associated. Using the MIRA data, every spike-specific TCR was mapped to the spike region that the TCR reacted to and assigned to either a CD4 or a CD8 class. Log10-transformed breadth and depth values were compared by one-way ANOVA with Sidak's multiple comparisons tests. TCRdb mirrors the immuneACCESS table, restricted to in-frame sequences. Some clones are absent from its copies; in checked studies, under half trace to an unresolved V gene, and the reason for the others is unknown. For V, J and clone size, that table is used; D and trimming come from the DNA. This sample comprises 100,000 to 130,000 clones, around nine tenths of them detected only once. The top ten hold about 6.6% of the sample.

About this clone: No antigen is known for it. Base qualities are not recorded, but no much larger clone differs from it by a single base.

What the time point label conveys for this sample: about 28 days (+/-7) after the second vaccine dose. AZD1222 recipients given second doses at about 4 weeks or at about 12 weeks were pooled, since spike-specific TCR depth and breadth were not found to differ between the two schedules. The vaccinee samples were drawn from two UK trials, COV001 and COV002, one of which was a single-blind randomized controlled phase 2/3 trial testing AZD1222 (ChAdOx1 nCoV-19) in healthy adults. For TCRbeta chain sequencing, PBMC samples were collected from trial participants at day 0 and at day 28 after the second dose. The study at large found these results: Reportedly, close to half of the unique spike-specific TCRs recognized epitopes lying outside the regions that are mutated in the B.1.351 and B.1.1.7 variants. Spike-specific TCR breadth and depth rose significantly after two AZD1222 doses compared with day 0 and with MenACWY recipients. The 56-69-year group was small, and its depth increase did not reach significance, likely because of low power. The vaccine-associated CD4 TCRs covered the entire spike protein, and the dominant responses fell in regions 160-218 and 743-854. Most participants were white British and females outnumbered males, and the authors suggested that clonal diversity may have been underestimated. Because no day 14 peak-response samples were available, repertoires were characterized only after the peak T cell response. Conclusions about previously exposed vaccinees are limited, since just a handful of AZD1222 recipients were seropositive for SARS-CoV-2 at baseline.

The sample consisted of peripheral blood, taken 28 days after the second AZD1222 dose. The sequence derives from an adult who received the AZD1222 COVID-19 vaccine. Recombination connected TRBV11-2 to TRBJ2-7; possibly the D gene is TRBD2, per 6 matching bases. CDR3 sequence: CASSFTGTPGYEQYF. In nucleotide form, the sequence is TGTGCCAGCAGCTTCACCGGGACTCCTGGCTACGAGCAGTACTTC.